This T cell receptor (beta chain) was recorded in a study of spatial heterogeneity in lung cancer. The study's findings and limits: Detection of ubiquitous tumor TCRs in blood was higher at resection than follow-up.

Using its own MiXCR run on the 5' RACE reads, TCRdb lists one record per CDR3 protein. This sample carries about 30,000 distinct CDR3 sequences, under 6.5% of them seen once, and the ten largest clones take 22%. This clonotype was observed many times. The antigen is undetermined. V lost 2 bases, J lost 6 bases, and 11 bases lay in between. This CDR3 region has 12 residues. Germline CDR1 reads SQVTM; CDR2 reads ANQGSEA. Time point meaning: blood at routine non-recurrence follow-up after resection. Whole RNA came from tumor, nontumor lung or frozen PBMC and was sequenced without being sorted. Sequences were derived from PBMCs, sampled at follow-up. This TCR was sampled from a male donor with early-stage non-small cell lung cancer. This chain connects TRBV29-1 to TRBJ2-7; D gene unclear. This chain's CDR3 is CSVEIGLGEQYF. DNA for the CDR3: TGCAGCGTTGAAATAGGGTTGGGCGAGCAGTACTTC.